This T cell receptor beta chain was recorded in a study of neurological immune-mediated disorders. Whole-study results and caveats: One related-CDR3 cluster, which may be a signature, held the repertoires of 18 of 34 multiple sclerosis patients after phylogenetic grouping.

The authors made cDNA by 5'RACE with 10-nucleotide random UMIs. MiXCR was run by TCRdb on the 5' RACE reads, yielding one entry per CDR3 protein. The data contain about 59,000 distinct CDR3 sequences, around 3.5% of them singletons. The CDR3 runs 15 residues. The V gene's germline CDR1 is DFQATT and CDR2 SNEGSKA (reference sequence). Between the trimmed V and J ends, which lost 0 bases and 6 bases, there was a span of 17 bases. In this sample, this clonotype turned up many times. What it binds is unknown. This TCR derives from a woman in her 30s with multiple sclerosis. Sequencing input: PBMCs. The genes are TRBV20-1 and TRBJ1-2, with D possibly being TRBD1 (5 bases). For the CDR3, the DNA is TGCAGTGCTAGAGAAGGAGGGGCGCGAGTCAATGGCTACACCTTC. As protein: CSAREGGARVNGYTF.